Below, 32 T cell receptor beta chains from the same sample are listed, as sequenced in a study of blood T cells in healthy people across ages. Then a second PCR, running about 6 to 12 cycles, was carried out with a sample-barcoded 5' primer and a J-beta primer mix. TCRdb fed the 5' RACE reads into MiXCR, producing one record per CDR3 protein. Among 650,000 or so distinct CDR3 sequences listed, 52% were seen once. What was sequenced was blood. These receptor sequences come from an elderly woman in good health.

As DNA, the CDR3 is TGTGCCAGCAGTCCCGTCCCCGGGAACATTCAGTACTTC. Its translation is CASSPVPGNIQYF. The chain is built from TRBV14 and TRBJ2-7, with D uncertain. The J call may not be correct, given that the DNA end is closer to TRBJ2-4. This CDR3 has 13 residues. Germline CDR1 SGHDN, CDR2 FVKESK.

This clonotype was counted a few times. This could be a read error, since a much larger clone is one nucleotide away. The genes are TRBV30 and TRBJ2-1; the D is unclear. The length of the CDR3 is 12 residues. Germline V gene data show CDR1 as GTSNPN and CDR2 as SVGIG (reference sequence). Trimming stripped 8 bases from V and 10 bases from J, with 18 bases between. CDR3 sequence: CAAGAKSYEQFF. In DNA form, the CDR3 reads TGTGCCGCCGGAGCCAAATCCTACGAGCAGTTCTTC.

The chain uses TRBV5-1 and TRBJ2-1, with 8 bases that match TRBD2. Germline-derived CDR1 and CDR2 are SGHRS and YFSETQ. The CDR3 length is 19 residues. Trimming removed 0 bases from V and 0 bases from J; junction bases left unmatched: 11. CDR3 sequence: CASSLVEAGARSSYNEQFF. Written as DNA, the CDR3 is TGCGCCAGCAGCTTGGTGGAAGCGGGGGCTCGGAGCTCCTACAATGAGCAGTTCTTC. The full variable domain, rest sourced from reference TRBV5-1 and TRBJ2-1, is KAGVTQTPRYLIKTRGQQVTLSCSPISGHRSVSWYQQTPGQGLQFLFEYFSETQRNKGNFPGRFSGRQFSNSRSEMNVSTLELGDSALYLCASSLVEAGARSSYNEQFFGPGTRLTVL.

Notes on this clonotype: Compared with germline, one end of the junction differs, possibly owing to a read error. The DNA of the CDR3 is TGTGCCAGCAGCCCGGGACAGCCGAAGACCAACTATGGCTGCACCTTC. Translating gives CASSPGQPKTNYGCTF. The rearrangement links TRBV12-3 or TRBV12-4 to TRBJ1-2; 7 bases are a match to TRBD1. This CDR3 has 16 amino acids.

The chain combines TRBV6-1 with TRBJ2-4; the match to TRBD1 covers 8 bases. Germline CDR1 is MNHNS and CDR2 is SASEGT. CDR3 size: 21 residues. J lost 6 bases, V lost 6 bases, and 28 bases had no gene match. The chain's CDR3 is CASSKGQGQGPLGTQGNIQYF. As DNA, the CDR3 is TGTGCCAGCAGCAAGGGGCAAGGACAGGGACCCCTCGGGACCCAAGGAAACATTCAGTACTTC.

This clonotype was picked up many times. This chain uses TRBV3-1 with TRBJ2-5, with D possibly TRBD2 on 6 matching bases. The V and J ends lost 1 base and 11 bases respectively, with 14 bases between them. CDR1 is LGHDT and CDR2 is YNNKEL in the germline V gene (reference sequence). The CDR3 sequence is 13 residues long. The DNA for the CDR3 is TGTGCCAGCAGCCAAGGGCACTGGGGGGAGCAGTACTTC. Its protein product is CASSQGHWGEQYF.

V usage is TRBV6-1 and J usage is TRBJ1-4, with TRBD1 matching over 8 bases. The junction had 7 bases not matched to a gene; V was cut back by 5 bases and J by 8 bases. The CDR3 covers 14 residues. The germline gives CDR1 MNHNS, CDR2 SASEGT. The chain's CDR3 is CASSSGQGVEKLFF. For the CDR3, the DNA is TGTGCCAGCAGTTCTGGACAGGGCGTAGAAAAACTGTTTTTT.

The table lists this clonotype with a few counts. This chain connects TRBV27 to TRBJ2-2; TRBD2 is a possible D gene (5 bases). The ends were cut back, 6 bases at V and 0 bases at J, with 11 bases in the middle. The CDR3 is 15 residues long. CDR1 MNHEY and CDR2 SMNVEV come from the germline V gene (reference sequence). The CDR3 region has the DNA TGTGCCAGCAGCCCGCGGGTGACGAACACCGGGGAGCTGTTTTTT. Translation: CASSPRVTNTGELFF.

This clonotype has at least ten counts. The chain couples TRBV10-2 to TRBJ2-1; the D is unclear. The CDR3 extends over 12 amino acids. The germline V gene encodes CDR1 WSHSY and CDR2 SAAADI. V dropped 4 bases and J dropped 3 bases, with 4 bases sitting between them. The CDR3 region is CASSGGYNEQFF. DNA of the CDR3: TGCGCCAGCAGTGGAGGCTACAATGAGCAGTTCTTC.

This clonotype showed up many times. CDR3 region: CASSHRERDTQYF. Here the CDR3 DNA reads TGTGCCAGCAGCCATCGTGAGCGGGATACGCAGTATTTT. J is TRBJ2-3 and V is TRBV27; maybe TRBD2 (5 bases). The CDR3 covers 13 residues. Per germline, CDR1 MNHEY and CDR2 SMNVEV (reference sequence). V lost 6 bases and J lost 6, with 13 bases in between.

V gene TRBV6-5 combines with J gene TRBJ2-5, with 10 bases fitting TRBD1. The CDR3 runs 15 residues. Germline CDR1 is MNHEY and CDR2 is SVGAGI. Trimming cost V 6 bases and J 5 bases; bases outside gene matches: 9. CDR3 bases: TGTGCCAGCAGCCAGACAGGGGGCTATCTGGAGACCCAGTACTTC. It specifies CASSQTGGYLETQYF.

The J gene is TRBJ1-1, the V gene TRBV3-1, with TRBD1 matching over 10 bases. Germline values: CDR1 LGHDT, CDR2 YNNKEL (reference sequence). This CDR3 contains 18 residues. Losses at the gene ends were 2 bases for V and 2 bases for J; bases not matched to a gene: 11. The CDR3 DNA is TGTGCCAGCAGCCAATCAGGCCCGGGACAGGGGATTAACACTGAAGCTTTCTTT. The encoded protein is CASSQSGPGQGINTEAFF.

The chain carries TRBV6-2 or TRBV6-3 and TRBJ2-5; perhaps TRBD2 as D (5 bases). CDR1 is MNHEY and CDR2 is SVGEGT in the germline V gene. Trimming removed 5 bases at V and 5 bases at J, with 12 bases between. The CDR3 runs to 13 residues. Here the CDR3 DNA reads TGTGCCAGCAGTGATACTAGTCCGGAGACCCAGTACTTC. This encodes CASSDTSPETQYF.

J is TRBJ2-7 and V is TRBV20-1, with 8 positions matching TRBD2. V was clipped by 6 bases and J by 5 bases; unmatched bases: 9. The germline V gene encodes CDR1 DFQATT and CDR2 SNEGSKA (reference sequence). The CDR3 loop spans 13 amino acids. The CDR3 protein is CSALSGGANEQYF. CDR3 DNA sequence: TGCAGTGCACTCTCCGGGGGGGCCAACGAGCAGTACTTC.

This chain links TRBV6-1 with TRBJ1-2; perhaps TRBD1 as D (5 bases). The V and J ends lost 3 bases and 2 bases respectively, with 19 bases between them. CDR1 is MNHNS and CDR2 is SASEGT in the germline V gene. CDR3 length equals 17 residues. CDR3 in amino acids: CASSEGYGQAGNYGYTF. The DNA for the CDR3 is TGTGCCAGCAGTGAGGGTTATGGACAAGCTGGCAACTATGGCTACACCTTC.

This clonotype was seen a few times. The J gene is TRBJ2-1, the V gene TRBV11-2; D ambiguous. Germline V gives CDR1 SGHAT, CDR2 FQNNGV. This CDR3 has 14 residues. Trimming shortened V by 3 bases and J by 3 bases, and 9 bases separated the two germline ends. As DNA, the CDR3 is TGTGCCAGCAGCTTTTCTAGAGACTACAATGAGCAGTTCTTC. This translates into CASSFSRDYNEQFF.

The chain recombines TRBV5-5 with TRBJ1-5, with D unresolved. The CDR3 has 15 amino acids. Looked up from germline, CDR1 is SGHKS and CDR2 is YYEKEE (reference sequence). The V gene lost 1 base and the J gene lost 2 bases, with 10 bases spanning the gap. CDR3 DNA: TGTGCCAGCAGCTTGACGGCAGTCGGCAATCAGCCCCAGCATTTT. This encodes CASSLTAVGNQPQHF.

The table lists this clonotype with a few counts. The chain joins TRBV7-2 to TRBJ1-5, with D possibly matching TRBD1 (5 bases). V shed 3 bases and J shed 5 bases, with 11 bases lying between them. Germline-derived CDR1 and CDR2 are SGHTA and FQGNSA. This CDR3 is 14 amino acids long. DNA for the CDR3: TGTGCCAGCAGCTTTCGGGACCGTTATCAGCCCCAGCATTTT. Protein product: CASSFRDRYQPQHF.

In its sample, this clonotype was seen many times. The chain couples TRBV5-1 to TRBJ1-1; unclear D gene. This CDR3 contains 12 residues. Germline CDR1 reads SGHRS; CDR2 reads YFSETQ. V was cut by 2 bases and J by 1 base, with 3 bases left in between. The CDR3 DNA sequence: TGCGCCAGCAGCTTCGCGAACACTGAAGCTTTCTTT. Its translation: CASSFANTEAFF.

This clonotype was observed at least ten times. This chain links TRBV20-1 with TRBJ2-1; 11 bases fit TRBD1. The V gene's germline CDR1 is DFQATT and CDR2 SNEGSKA (reference sequence). This CDR3 is built from 17 residues. V lost 6 bases, J lost 3 bases, and 13 bases stayed unmatched. CDR3 in DNA: TGCAGTGCAGAAGGACAGGGGGCTGGGATCGACTACAATGAGCAGTTCTTC. Translated: CSAEGQGAGIDYNEQFF.

This clonotype occurred a few times. This chain joins TRBV10-3 and TRBJ2-3; unclear D gene. Germline lookup yields CDR1 ENHRY and CDR2 SYGVKD. This CDR3 is built from 14 residues. The V end was cut by 8 bases, the J end by 6 bases, with 18 bases between. The CDR3 region has the DNA TGTGCCATCCGAGGCGGTTTTGAAGGGGATACGCAGTATTTT. It codes for CAIRGGFEGDTQYF.

V is TRBV28 and J is TRBJ1-2; 8 bases agree with TRBD1. The CDR3 is 13 residues long. The V and J ends lost 7 bases and 12 bases, in that order; junction bases with no gene match: 13. Germline V CDR1 and CDR2: MDHEN, SYDVKM. CDR3 nucleotide sequence: TGTGCCAGCAATTACGGACAGGGATCAGGTCACACCTTC. The encoded protein is CASNYGQGSGHTF.

This chain links TRBV7-9 with TRBJ1-1, with 7 bases aligning to TRBD1. CDR1 is SEHNR and CDR2 is FQNEAQ in the germline V gene (reference sequence). The CDR3 has 16 residues. V shed 0 bases, J shed 4 bases, and the junction held 8 bases outside the gene matches. CDR3 sequence reads: CASSLARGGGVTEAFF. In DNA form, the CDR3 reads TGTGCCAGCAGCTTAGCGCGAGGAGGGGGCGTCACTGAAGCTTTCTTT.

On this clonotype: One end of the junction fails to match germline, which may point to a read error. This chain joins TRBV12-3 or TRBV12-4 and TRBJ1-1; D gene unclear. The CDR3 has 15 residues. The CDR3 is CASILGGILNTEAFF. The CDR3 nucleotides are TGTGCCAGCATTTTAGGCGGGATCTTAAACACTGAAGCTTTCTTT.

This clonotype has a count of ten or more. V gene TRBV29-1 combines with J gene TRBJ2-3; D uncertain. Germline lookup yields CDR1 SQVTM and CDR2 ANQGSEA. The CDR3 has 14 residues. Trimming took 7 bases from V and 0 from J, leaving 14 bases between them. The DNA for the CDR3 is TGCAGCGCTGGTCGATCCCCGAGCACAGATACGCAGTATTTT. This encodes CSAGRSPSTDTQYF.

The chain uses TRBV6-2 or TRBV6-3 and TRBJ2-5, with a weak D call TRBD2 (6 bases). Trimming cost V 2 bases and J 2 bases, with 12 bases left between them. This CDR3 is 15 amino acids long. Germline V gives CDR1 MNHEY, CDR2 SVGEGT. Here the CDR3 reads CASSYRAGSQETQYF. CDR3 coding DNA: TGTGCCAGCAGTTACCGGGCGGGGTCGCAAGAGACCCAGTACTTC.

The chain couples TRBV20-1 to TRBJ2-1; maybe TRBD2 (5 bases). Germline V lookup: CDR1 DFQATT, CDR2 SNEGSKA (reference sequence). Trimming removed 4 bases at V and 9 bases at J, with 13 bases between. The CDR3 loop spans 12 amino acids. The CDR3 DNA follows: TGCAGTGCTAATTTTCCGGGATGTGAGCAGTTCTTC. Its translation: CSANFPGCEQFF.

Worth noting for this clonotype: With a much larger clone just one base away, this may be a read error. This rearrangement joins TRBV12-3 or TRBV12-4 to TRBJ2-1; D remains ambiguous. V lost 2 bases to trimming and J lost 5 bases, with 16 bases between them. The CDR3 covers 16 residues. The DNA of the CDR3 is TGTGCCAGCAGTTTAAGTTCGAGGACCGGCCACAATGAGCAGTTCTTC. Protein product: CASSLSSRTGHNEQFF.

This clonotype was counted a few times. The DNA for the CDR3 is TGTGCCAGCAGTCCAAACTTTGGAAACACCATATATTTT. Protein: CASSPNFGNTIYF. The chain couples TRBV27 to TRBJ1-3, with no clear D. V was shortened by 5 bases and J by 3 bases, with 8 bases between the two germline ends. The CDR3 is 13 amino acids. The germline V gene encodes CDR1 MNHEY and CDR2 SMNVEV (reference sequence).

The chain is built from TRBV6-2 or TRBV6-3 and TRBJ2-7; D gene uncertain. The germline V gene has CDR1 MNHEY and CDR2 SVGEGT. V gave up 0 bases and J gave up 4 bases, with 7 bases separating them. CDR3 length: 13 amino acids. This CDR3 reads CASSYSRPYEQYF. CDR3 nucleotides: TGTGCCAGCAGTTACTCGAGGCCGTACGAGCAGTACTTC.

In its sample, this clonotype was seen a few times. The genes are TRBV30 and TRBJ2-1; tentatively, D is TRBD1 (5 bases). Per germline, CDR1 GTSNPN and CDR2 SVGIG (reference sequence). The CDR3 is 13 residues long. V was trimmed by 0 bases and J by 5 bases, leaving 8 bases between them. Here the CDR3 reads CAWSVQADNEQFF. Written as DNA, the CDR3 is TGTGCCTGGAGTGTACAGGCAGACAATGAGCAGTTCTTC.

CDR3: CSASHNLAGGSTDTQYF. CDR3 nucleotide sequence: TGCAGTGCTAGCCATAACCTAGCGGGGGGTAGCACAGATACGCAGTATTTT. The rearrangement uses TRBV20-1 and TRBJ2-3; TRBD2 aligns across 11 bases. CDR1 DFQATT and CDR2 SNEGSKA come from the germline V gene (reference sequence). This CDR3 has 17 residues. J was trimmed by 0 bases and V by 3 bases; bases with no gene match: 8.